Listed below are T cell receptor beta chains from one sample, sequenced in a study of control samples from healthy donors and cancer patients. Only in-frame clones appear in the TCRdb table, and some are missing; sequencing was by immunoSEQ multiplex PCR. Of 210,000 or so clones detected, 91% appear once; the ten largest clones hold 1.5% to 2%. What was sequenced was blood. The source of these receptors is a man aged 25 to 45 in good health. The CDR3 runs from the conserved cysteine through the conserved F or W. Expanded clones get a size class; other rows say once, few or many, or leave the size out.

>NA|TRBV7-8|TRBJ1-6
CASSVNRGRDSPLHF
>NA|TRBV9|TRBJ1-1
CASSKSGGTEAFF
>NA|TRBV24-1|TRBJ2-3
CATSDPGLVDTQYF
>NA|TRBV2|TRBJ1-2
CASSDSSHNYGYTF
>NA|TRBV6-1|TRBJ2-2
CASSKGLAGGLEELFF
>NA|TRBV30|TRBJ1-2
CAWSLGGRGYGYTF
>once|TRBV5-6|TRBJ1-1
CASSLLGGLGTEAFF
>NA|TRBV3-1/TRBV3-2|TRBJ2-2
CASSRQGLAGETGELFF
>NA|TRBV5-5|TRBJ2-5
CASSLGHREETQYF
>NA|TRBV19|TRBJ2-7
CASKTGDSRSYEQYF
>NA|TRBV16|TRBJ1-2
CASSRLQGNGYTF
>NA|TRBV19|TRBJ2-6
CASGDSGANVLTF
>NA|TRBV3-1/TRBV3-2|TRBJ2-3
CASSPLAGDTQYF
>NA|TRBV3-1/TRBV3-2|TRBJ2-1
CASSQVASARTNEQFF
>NA|TRBV12-5|TRBJ1-1
CASGLLGGGAGAFF
>NA|TRBV7-2|TRBJ2-1
CASSLSGGAGEQFF
>NA|TRBV6-2/TRBV6-3|TRBJ2-1
CASSYGLNEQFF
>NA|TRBV27|TRBJ1-1
CASSAKGLRMNTEAFF
>NA|TRBV6-1|TRBJ1-3
CASSERQGAGNTIYF
>NA|TRBV30|TRBJ1-1
CAWRTRDRVNTEAFF
>few|TRBV18|TRBJ1-1
CASSPRGQGAGNTEAFF
>NA|TRBV7-9|TRBJ1-4
CASSLGMGNEKLFF
>NA|TRBV27|TRBJ2-3
CASSRQGRTDTQYF
>NA|TRBV11-3|TRBJ2-1
CASSPTRSGEQFF
>NA|TRBV6-6|TRBJ2-3
CASRPGLAGGDTQYF
>NA|TRBV9|TRBJ2-7
CASSRSGDTYEQYF
>NA|TRBV3-1/TRBV3-2|TRBJ2-7
CASSQGGPSLEQYF
>NA|TRBV7-9|TRBJ1-2
CASSLAGGGYTF
>NA|TRBV12-3/TRBV12-4|TRBJ2-7
CASSEQGSYEQYF
>NA|TRBV7-9|TRBJ2-7
CASSFLEGGEQYF
>NA|TRBV9|TRBJ1-2
CASSAQPGANYGYTF
>few|TRBV5-1|TRBJ1-2
CASSSWDGYTF
>NA|TRBV5-8|TRBJ1-2
CASSLIPDPTDNYGYTF
>once|TRBV5-5|TRBJ1-1
CASSLWAGHNSEAFF
>NA|TRBV5-4|TRBJ2-2
CASSLGLAGMGELFF
>NA|TRBV2|TRBJ1-2
CASSPQGLDGYTF
>NA|TRBV19|TRBJ2-1
CASSPGGGGTYNEQFF
>NA|TRBV7-9|TRBJ2-7
CASSFETVRPYEQYF
>NA|TRBV20-1|TRBJ2-7
CSAFRGQEQYF
>NA|TRBV18|TRBJ2-7
CASSRTGGEGTYEQYF
>NA|TRBV24-1|TRBJ1-2
CATSDTRTANYGYTF
>NA|TRBV6-5|TRBJ1-6
CASTRQGGSPLHF
>NA|TRBV11-2|TRBJ2-6
CASSPRDRAGANVLTF
>NA|TRBV29-1|TRBJ2-1
CSEEDGVNNEQFF
>NA|TRBV6-5|TRBJ1-5
CASRADRGGNQPQHF
>NA|TRBV2|TRBJ1-1
CASKLGRDTEAFF
>NA|TRBV7-8|TRBJ2-7
CASSLGDSYEQYF
>NA|TRBV7-9|TRBJ1-2
CASSGQGQGYGYTF
>NA|TRBV10-1|TRBJ2-5
CASSETTSDQETQYF
>NA|TRBV4-2|TRBJ2-1
CASSPQRGALKNEQFF
>NA|TRBV27|TRBJ2-4
CASSPTAAKNIQYF